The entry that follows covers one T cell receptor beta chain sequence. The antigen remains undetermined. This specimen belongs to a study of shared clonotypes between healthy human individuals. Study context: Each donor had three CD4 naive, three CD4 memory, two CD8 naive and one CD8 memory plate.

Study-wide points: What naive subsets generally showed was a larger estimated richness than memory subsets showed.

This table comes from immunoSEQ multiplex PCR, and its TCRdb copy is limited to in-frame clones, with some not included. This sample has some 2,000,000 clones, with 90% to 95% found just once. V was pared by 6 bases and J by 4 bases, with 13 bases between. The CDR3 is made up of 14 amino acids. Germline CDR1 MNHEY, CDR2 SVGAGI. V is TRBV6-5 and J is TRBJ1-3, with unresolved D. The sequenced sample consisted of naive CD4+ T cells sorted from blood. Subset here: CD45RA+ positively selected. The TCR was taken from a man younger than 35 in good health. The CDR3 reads CASSALAAGNTIYF. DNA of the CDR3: TGTGCCAGCAGCGCCCTGGCAGCCGGAAACACCATATATTTT.